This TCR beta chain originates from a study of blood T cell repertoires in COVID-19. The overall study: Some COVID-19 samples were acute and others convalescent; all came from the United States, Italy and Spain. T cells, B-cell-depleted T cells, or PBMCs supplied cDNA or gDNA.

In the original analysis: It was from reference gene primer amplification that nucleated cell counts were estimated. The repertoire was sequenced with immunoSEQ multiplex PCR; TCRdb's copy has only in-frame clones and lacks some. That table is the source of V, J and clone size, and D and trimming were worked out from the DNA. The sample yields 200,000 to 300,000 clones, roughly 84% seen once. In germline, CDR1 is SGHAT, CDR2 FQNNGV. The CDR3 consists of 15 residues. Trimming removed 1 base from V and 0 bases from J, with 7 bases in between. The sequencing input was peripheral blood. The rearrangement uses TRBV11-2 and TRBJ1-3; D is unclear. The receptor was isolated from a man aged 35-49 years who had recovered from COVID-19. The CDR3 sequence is CASSLGRSSGNTIYF. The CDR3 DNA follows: TGTGCCAGCAGCTTAGGGCGGTCCTCTGGAAACACCATATATTTT. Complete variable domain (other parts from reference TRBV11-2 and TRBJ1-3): EAGVAQSPRYKIIEKRQSVAFWCNPISGHATLYWYQQILGQGPKLLIQFQNNGVVDDSQLPKDRFSAERLKGVDSTLKIQPAKLEDSAVYLCASSLGRSSGNTIYFGEGSWLTVV.